This T cell receptor beta chain is from a study of glioma-infiltrating T cells. About this clonotype itself: What it binds is unknown.

The V end lost 4 bases, the J end lost 0 bases, and 11 bases lay between the germline ends. Germline CDR1 and CDR2: SGHRS and YFSETQ. The CDR3 has 15 amino acids. The iRepertoire nested amplicon-rescue multiplex PCR amplified TCR alpha and beta CDR3s from RNA. TCRdb analysed the multiplex PCR reads with MiXCR anew, one entry per CDR3 protein. Found here are approximately 140,000 distinct CDR3 sequences, around a quarter of them singletons; the top ten hold 25% to 30%. The study's findings and limits: Non-neoplastic patients had below-expected tissue-blood divergence, while all gliomas exceeded expectation. Tissue and blood shared very few CDR3 sequences.

The sequence came from a human donor with low-grade glioma or glioblastoma, undergoing nonglioma brain surgery, or in good health (not recorded which). What was sequenced was glioma tissue, nonneoplastic brain tissue, or PBMCs (not recorded which). This rearrangement joins TRBV5-1 to TRBJ2-1; D is ambiguous. The CDR3 region is CASSDDGSSYNEQFF. The DNA of the CDR3 is TGCGCCAGCAGCGACGACGGAAGCTCCTACAATGAGCAGTTCTTC.